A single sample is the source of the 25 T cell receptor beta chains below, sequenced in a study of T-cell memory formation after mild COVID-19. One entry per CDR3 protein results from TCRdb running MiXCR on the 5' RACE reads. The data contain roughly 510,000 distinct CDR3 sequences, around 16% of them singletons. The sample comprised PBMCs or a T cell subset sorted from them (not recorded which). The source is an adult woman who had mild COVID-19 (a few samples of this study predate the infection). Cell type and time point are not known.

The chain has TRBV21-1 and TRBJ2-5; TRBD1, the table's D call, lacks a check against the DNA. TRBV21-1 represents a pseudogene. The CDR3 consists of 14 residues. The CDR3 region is CASSPRDRKETQYF. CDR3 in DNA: TGTGCCAGCAGCCCTAGGGACAGGAAAGAGACCCAGTACTTC.

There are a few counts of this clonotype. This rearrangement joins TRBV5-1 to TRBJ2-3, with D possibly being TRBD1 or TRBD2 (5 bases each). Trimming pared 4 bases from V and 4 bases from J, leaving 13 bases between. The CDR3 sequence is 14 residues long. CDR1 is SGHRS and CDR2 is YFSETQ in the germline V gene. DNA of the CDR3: TGCGCCAGCAGCGAGACTCAGGGAGCAGATACGCAGTATTTT. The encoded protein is CASSETQGADTQYF.

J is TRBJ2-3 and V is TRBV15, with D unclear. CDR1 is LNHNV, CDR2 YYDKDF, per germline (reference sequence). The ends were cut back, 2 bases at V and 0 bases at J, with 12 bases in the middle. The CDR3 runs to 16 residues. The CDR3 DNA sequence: TGTGCCACCAGCAGAAAGTGGGCAGGTAGCACAGATACGCAGTATTTT. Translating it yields CATSRKWAGSTDTQYF. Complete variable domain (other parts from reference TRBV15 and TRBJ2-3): DAMVIQNPRYQVTQFGKPVTLSCSQTLNHNVMYWYQQKSSQAPKLLFHYYDKDFNNEADTPDNFQSRRPNTSFCFLDIRSPGLGDTAMYLCATSRKWAGSTDTQYFGPGTRLTVL.

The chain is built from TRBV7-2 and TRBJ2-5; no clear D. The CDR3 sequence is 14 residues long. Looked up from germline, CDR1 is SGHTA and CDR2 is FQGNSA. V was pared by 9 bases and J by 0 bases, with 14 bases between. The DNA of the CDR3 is TGTGCCAGTCCGGGTGAGGAAGACCAAGAGACCCAGTACTTC. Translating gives CASPGEEDQETQYF.

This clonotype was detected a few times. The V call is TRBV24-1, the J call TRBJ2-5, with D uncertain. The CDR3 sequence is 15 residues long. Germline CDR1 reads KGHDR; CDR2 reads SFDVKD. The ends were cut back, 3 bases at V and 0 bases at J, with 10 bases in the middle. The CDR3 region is CATSDHTRYQETQYF. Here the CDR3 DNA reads TGTGCCACCAGTGATCACACACGGTACCAAGAGACCCAGTACTTC.

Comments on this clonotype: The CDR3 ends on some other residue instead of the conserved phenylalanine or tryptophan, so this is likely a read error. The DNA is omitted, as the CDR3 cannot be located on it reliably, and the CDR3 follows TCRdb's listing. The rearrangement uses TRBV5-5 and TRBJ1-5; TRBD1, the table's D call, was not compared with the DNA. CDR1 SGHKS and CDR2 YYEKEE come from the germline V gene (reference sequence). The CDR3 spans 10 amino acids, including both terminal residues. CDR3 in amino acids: CASSLGQGGM.

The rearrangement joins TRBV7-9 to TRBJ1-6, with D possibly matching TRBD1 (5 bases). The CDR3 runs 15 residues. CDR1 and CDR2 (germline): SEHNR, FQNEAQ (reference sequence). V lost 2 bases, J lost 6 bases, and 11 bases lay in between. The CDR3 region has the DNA TGTGCCAGCAGCTTATTGGGGGGTGGTAATTCACCCCTCCACTTT. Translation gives CASSLLGGGNSPLHF. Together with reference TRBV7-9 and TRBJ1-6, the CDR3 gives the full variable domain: DTGVSQNPRHKITKRGQNVTFRCDPISEHNRLYWYRQTLGQGPEFLTYFQNEAQLEKSRLLSDRFSAERPKGSFSTLEIQRTEQGDSAMYLCASSLLGGGNSPLHFGNGTRLTVT.

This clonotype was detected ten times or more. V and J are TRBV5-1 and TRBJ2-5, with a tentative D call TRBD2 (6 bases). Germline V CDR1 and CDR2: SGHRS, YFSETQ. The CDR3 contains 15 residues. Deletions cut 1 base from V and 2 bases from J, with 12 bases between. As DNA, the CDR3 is TGCGCCAGCAGCTTGACGGGGACTGCTCAAGAGACCCAGTACTTC. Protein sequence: CASSLTGTAQETQYF.

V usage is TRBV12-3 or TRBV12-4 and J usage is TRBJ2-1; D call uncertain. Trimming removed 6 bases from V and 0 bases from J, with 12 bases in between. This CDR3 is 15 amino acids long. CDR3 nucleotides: TGTGCCAGCAGCGCAGGACGGCCCTCCTACAATGAGCAGTTCTTC. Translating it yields CASSAGRPSYNEQFF.

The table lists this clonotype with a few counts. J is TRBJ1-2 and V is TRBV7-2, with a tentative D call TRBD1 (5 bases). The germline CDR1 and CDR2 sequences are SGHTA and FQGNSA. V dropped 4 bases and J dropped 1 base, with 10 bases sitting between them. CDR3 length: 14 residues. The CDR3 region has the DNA TGTGCCAGCAGCTATACAGGTGGTAACTATGGCTACACCTTC. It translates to CASSYTGGNYGYTF.

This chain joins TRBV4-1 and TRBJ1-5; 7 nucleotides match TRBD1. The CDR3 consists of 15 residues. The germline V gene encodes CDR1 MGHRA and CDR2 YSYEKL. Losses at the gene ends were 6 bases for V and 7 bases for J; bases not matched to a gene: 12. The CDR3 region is CASSPNRGGGQPQHF. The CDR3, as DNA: TGCGCCAGCAGTCCTAACAGGGGCGGAGGCCAGCCCCAGCATTTT.

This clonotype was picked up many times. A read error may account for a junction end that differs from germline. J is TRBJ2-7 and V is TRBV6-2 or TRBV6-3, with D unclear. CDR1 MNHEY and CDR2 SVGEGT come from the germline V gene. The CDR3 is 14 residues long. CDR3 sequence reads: CASSYGSSAYGQYF. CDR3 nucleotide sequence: TGTGCCAGCAGTTACGGCTCGTCAGCCTACGGGCAGTACTTC.

The CDR3 DNA is TGTGCCAGCAGCAGCTTCCGGGACACCCAGTTCTTC. It translates to CASSSFRDTQFF. The J gene is TRBJ2-1, the V gene TRBV9; D may be TRBD1 (6 bases). This CDR3 has 12 amino acids. V shed 4 bases and J shed 13 bases, with 15 bases lying between them. Germline assignment: CDR1 SGDLS and CDR2 YYNGEE.

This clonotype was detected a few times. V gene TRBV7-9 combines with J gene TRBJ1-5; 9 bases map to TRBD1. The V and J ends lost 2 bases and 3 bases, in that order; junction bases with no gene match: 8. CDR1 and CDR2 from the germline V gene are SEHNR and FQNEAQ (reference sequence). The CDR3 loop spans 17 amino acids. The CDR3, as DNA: TGTGCCAGCAGCTTAAACCCGGGACAGGGATACAATCAGCCCCAGCATTTT. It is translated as CASSLNPGQGYNQPQHF.

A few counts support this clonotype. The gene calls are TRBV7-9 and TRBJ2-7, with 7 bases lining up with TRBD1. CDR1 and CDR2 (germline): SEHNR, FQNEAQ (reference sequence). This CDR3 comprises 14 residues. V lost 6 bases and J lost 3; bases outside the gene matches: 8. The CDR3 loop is CASSTGVPFYEQYF. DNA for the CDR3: TGTGCCAGCAGTACAGGGGTCCCCTTCTACGAGCAGTACTTC.

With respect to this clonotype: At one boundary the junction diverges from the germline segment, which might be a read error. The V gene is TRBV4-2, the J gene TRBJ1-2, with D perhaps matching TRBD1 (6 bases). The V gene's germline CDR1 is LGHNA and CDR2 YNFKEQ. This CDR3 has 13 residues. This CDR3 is CASSQADRPNLTF. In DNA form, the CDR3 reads TGTGCCAGCAGCCAAGCTGACAGGCCCAACCTTACTTTC.

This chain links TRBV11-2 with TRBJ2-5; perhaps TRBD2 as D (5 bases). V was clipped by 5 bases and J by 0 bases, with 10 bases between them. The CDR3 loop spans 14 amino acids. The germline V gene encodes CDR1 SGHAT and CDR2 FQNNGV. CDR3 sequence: CASSAGLDQETQYF. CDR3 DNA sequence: TGTGCCAGCAGCGCAGGACTCGACCAAGAGACCCAGTACTTC.

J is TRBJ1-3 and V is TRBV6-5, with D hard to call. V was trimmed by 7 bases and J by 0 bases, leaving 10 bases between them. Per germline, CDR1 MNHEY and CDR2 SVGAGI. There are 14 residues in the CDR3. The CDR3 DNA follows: TGTGCCAGCACTGACACCAACTCTGGAAACACCATATATTTT. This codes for CASTDTNSGNTIYF.

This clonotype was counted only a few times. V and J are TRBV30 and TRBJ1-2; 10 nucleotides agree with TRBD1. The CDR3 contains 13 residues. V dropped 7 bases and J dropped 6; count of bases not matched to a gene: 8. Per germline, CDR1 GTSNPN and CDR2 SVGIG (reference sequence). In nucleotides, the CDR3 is TGTGCCTCGGTCCGGGACAGGGGTAATGGCTACACCTTC. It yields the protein CASVRDRGNGYTF.

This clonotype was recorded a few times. The CDR3 loop reads CSVDRNQETQYF. The CDR3, as DNA: TGCAGCGTTGACAGAAACCAAGAGACCCAGTACTTC. V and J are TRBV29-1 and TRBJ2-5; D ambiguous. CDR1 is SQVTM and CDR2 is ANQGSEA in the germline V gene. The CDR3 covers 12 residues. V was cut by 3 bases and J by 0 bases, with 5 bases left in between.

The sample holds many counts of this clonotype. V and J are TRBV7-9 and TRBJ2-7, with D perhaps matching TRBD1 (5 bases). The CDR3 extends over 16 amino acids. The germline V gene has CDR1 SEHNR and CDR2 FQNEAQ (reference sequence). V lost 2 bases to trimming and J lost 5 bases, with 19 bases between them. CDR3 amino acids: CASSLFTGSIAHEQYF. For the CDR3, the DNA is TGTGCCAGCAGCTTATTTACAGGATCTATCGCCCACGAGCAGTACTTC. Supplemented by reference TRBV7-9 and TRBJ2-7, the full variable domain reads DTGVSQNPRHKITKRGQNVTFRCDPISEHNRLYWYRQTLGQGPEFLTYFQNEAQLEKSRLLSDRFSAERPKGSFSTLEIQRTEQGDSAMYLCASSLFTGSIAHEQYFGPGTRLTVT.

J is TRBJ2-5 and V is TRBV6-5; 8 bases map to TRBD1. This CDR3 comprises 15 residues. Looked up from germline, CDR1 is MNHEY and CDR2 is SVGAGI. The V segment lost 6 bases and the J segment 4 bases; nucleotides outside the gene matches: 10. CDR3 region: CASSSRRGHSETQYF. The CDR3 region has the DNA TGTGCCAGCAGCAGCCGCAGGGGGCACTCAGAGACCCAGTACTTC.

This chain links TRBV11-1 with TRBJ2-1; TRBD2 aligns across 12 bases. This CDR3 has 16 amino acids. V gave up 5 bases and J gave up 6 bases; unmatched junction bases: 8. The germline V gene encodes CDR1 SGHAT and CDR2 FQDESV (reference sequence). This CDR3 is CASSPRTSGISNEQFF. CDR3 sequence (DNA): TGTGCCAGCAGCCCCCGGACTAGCGGGATTAGCAATGAGCAGTTCTTC.

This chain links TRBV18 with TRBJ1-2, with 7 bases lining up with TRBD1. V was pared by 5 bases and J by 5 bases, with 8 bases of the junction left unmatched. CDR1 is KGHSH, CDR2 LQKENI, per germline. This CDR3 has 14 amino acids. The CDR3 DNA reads TGTGCCAGCTCAACTGGGGACAGCTCTTATGGCTACACCTTC. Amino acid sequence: CASSTGDSSYGYTF.

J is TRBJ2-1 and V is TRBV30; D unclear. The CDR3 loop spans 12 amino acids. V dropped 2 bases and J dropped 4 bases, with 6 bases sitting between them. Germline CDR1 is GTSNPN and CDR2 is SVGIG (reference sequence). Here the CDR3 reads CAWSIGYNEQFF. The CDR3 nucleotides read TGTGCCTGGAGTATAGGGTACAATGAGCAGTTCTTC.